The text below deals with one T cell receptor (beta chain). Its cognate antigen has yet to be identified. Base qualities are missing; no much larger clone stands one base away. TCRbeta CDR3 regions were amplified from genomic DNA by means of the immunoSEQ Assay, a bias-controlled multiplex PCR. The original methods were these. Nucleated cell counts per sample were estimated from amplification of reference gene primers within the assay. To quantify the absolute abundance of each unique TCRbeta CDR3 rearrangement, sequence reads were collapsed and filtered. For each sample, productive Simpson clonality was calculated as the square root of Simpson's diversity index over productive rearrangements. TCRdb obtained this table from immuneACCESS and retained in-frame rearrangements with V and J assigned. These tables miss some clones; where compared with another copy, unresolved V genes account for less than half of the shortfall, and the remainder is unexplained. The DNA was the basis for D and trimming; V, J and clone size are from that table. A total of approximately 140,000 clones appear in this sample, about 85% of them only once. The ten largest make up approximately 4.3% of the sample.

Clipping removes 1 base from V and 4 bases from J, with 6 as the unmatched junction base count. Reading from cysteine to phenylalanine, the CDR3 counts 16 amino acids. Only CDR3 DNA is held: 48 bases, read in frame from base 1. Based on the germline V gene, the CDR1 and CDR2 sequences are SGHRS and YFSETQ. This sample is drawn from a study of blood T cell repertoires in COVID-19 (dated by TCRdb to about 2020). Regarding the complete study: The collaborator samples originated in the United States, Italy and Spain and spanned the acute and convalescent phases of COVID-19. The samples were drawn from the first 160 participants of the ongoing ImmuneRACE study and from some 1,300 subjects provided by 6 global collaborators. A de-identified subject ID, COVID-19 status, age in years and sex were almost always included in the sample metadata. Subjects who had been exposed to COVID-19, were actively infected with it, or had recovered from it provided the deeply sampled blood TCRbeta repertoires that made up the dataset. Where available, HLA class I and class II types were obtained from metadata supplied by the sample provider rather than from assay-based typing. The material from the prospective study consisted of cDNA or gDNA derived from T cells, B-cell-depleted T cells, or PBMCs. The repertoires were released in a freely available public database intended as a resource for research on the immune response to SARS-CoV-2.

Study-wide findings and limitations: Clinical and demographic metadata were provided uncurated, with the amount varying by source and participant.

Participants in the prospective study were enrolled through a virtual design, were aged roughly 18 to 95 years, and lived in roughly 24 United States geographic areas. To assign participants to cohorts, the prospective study relied on clinical history that participants themselves reported in a screening survey and a study questionnaire. A participant counted as exposed if, within 2 weeks of entering the study, that participant had been in contact with someone who had a PCR-confirmed or clinician-diagnosed COVID-19 case. In the prospective study, mobile phlebotomists collected whole blood, serum and a nasopharyngeal or oropharyngeal swab from each participant. Prospective study participants could optionally give additional blood draws and questionnaires over a roughly two-month period. Before DNA extraction, blood samples from the prospective study were shipped at room temperature or frozen.

Source material: PBMCs or T cells enriched from blood (not recorded which). The rearranged segments are TRBV5-1 and TRBJ2-1; TRBD1 aligns with 9 central bases. The clonotype originates from a woman aged 40 to 49 who had been exposed to COVID-19. The CDR3 protein is CASSLRRQGGYNEQFF. The DNA sequence reads TGCGCCAGCAGCTTGCGGCGACAGGGGGGTTACAATGAGCAGTTCTTC.